The present entry profiles one TCR beta chain with its context. Its target is unknown. The same CDR3 also results from other DNA sequences found in this sample. The sample belongs to a study of T cell responses to AZD1222 COVID-19 vaccine. Looking at the study overall: The analysis combined second doses at about 4 or about 12 weeks. Study-level points and caveats: Reports indicate that nearly half of spike-specific TCRs are directed at unmutated variant regions. Females outnumbered males among donors, who were mostly white British; clonal diversity was possibly underestimated. Baseline serostatus was positive in only a handful of AZD1222 recipients.

The CDR3 is 14 residues long. Germline V gives CDR1 SEHNR, CDR2 FQNEAQ (reference sequence). V lost 4 bases to trimming and J lost 2 bases, with 9 bases between them. Assay: immunoSEQ multiplex PCR; the TCRdb copy retains only in-frame clones and omits some. This sample carries about 72,000 clones, around 86% of them seen once, and the ten largest clones take about 24%. The sequencing used peripheral blood, collected on day 0 of AZD1222 vaccination. The chain links TRBV7-9 to TRBJ1-5; D remains ambiguous. This sequence originates from an adult in good health. CDR3 sequence (DNA): TGTGCCAGCAGCTACGGAGGAGGCAATCAGCCCCAGCATTTT. Amino acids: CASSYGGGNQPQHF. Using reference TRBV7-9 and TRBJ1-5 for the parts outside the CDR3, the full variable domain is DTGVSQNPRHKITKRGQNVTFRCDPISEHNRLYWYRQTLGQGPEFLTYFQNEAQLEKSRLLSDRFSAERPKGSFSTLEIQRTEQGDSAMYLCASSYGGGNQPQHFGDGTRLSIL.